This T cell receptor beta chain emerged from a study of monozygotic twins with inflammatory bowel disease. Molecular identifiers with 6-nucleotide sample barcodes were added during cDNA synthesis via template switching. After re-calling the 5' RACE reads, TCRdb lists one entry per CDR3 protein, DNA absent. This sample contains about 350,000 distinct CDR3 sequences. Germline CDR1 MDHEN, CDR2 SYDVKM. The CDR3 is 15 residues long. The origin of this receptor is a human donor with ulcerative colitis or Crohn's disease, or a healthy co-twin of an affected twin (not recorded which). This sequence joins TRBV28 and TRBJ2-1; TCRdb picks TRBD2, but there is no DNA to check that call. The sample was blood. The chain's CDR3 is CASRLAGSSYNEQFF.